The clone carrying this T cell receptor beta chain was seen more than once but under ten times. Its antigen is unknown. The sample comes from a study of T cells in Graves' hyperthyroidism and ophthalmopathy. Study-level results: Blood also contained most expanded thyroid clonotypes above 0.001.

What was amplified from RNA transcripts were TCR beta CDR3 regions. The TCR CDR3 first-round RT-PCR relied on the HTBI primer set. TCRdb called the multiplex PCR reads again in MiXCR, with one record for every CDR3 protein. The sample gives roughly 360,000 distinct CDR3 sequences, approximately 12% of which show up once; roughly 20% is in the top ten. Each diagnosis was grounded in clinical symptoms, serum thyroxine and TRAb, thyroid ultrasound, and orbital computed tomography. The sequenced sample consisted of blood. The receptor was isolated from a man aged 30 to 45 with Graves' hyperthyroidism that later progressed to Graves' ophthalmopathy.

The CDR3 reads CASSLDGFYGYTF. The DNA for the CDR3 is TGTGCCAGCAGCTTGGACGGCTTTTATGGCTACACCTTC. This sequence joins TRBV7-9 and TRBJ1-2; D not resolved. The CDR3 loop spans 13 amino acids. V dropped 3 bases and J dropped 5 bases, with 10 bases sitting between them. Germline CDR1 is SEHNR and CDR2 is FQNEAQ (reference sequence).